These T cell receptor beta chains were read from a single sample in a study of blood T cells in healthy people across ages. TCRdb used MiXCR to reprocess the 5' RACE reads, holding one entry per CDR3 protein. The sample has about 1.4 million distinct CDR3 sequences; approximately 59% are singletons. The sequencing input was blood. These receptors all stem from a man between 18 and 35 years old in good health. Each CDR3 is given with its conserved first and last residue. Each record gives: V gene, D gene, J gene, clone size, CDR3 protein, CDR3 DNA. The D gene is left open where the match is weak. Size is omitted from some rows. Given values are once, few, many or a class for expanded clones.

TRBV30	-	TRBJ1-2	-	CAWMPQEAYGYTF	TGTGCCTGGATGCCCCAAGAGGCATATGGCTACACCTTC
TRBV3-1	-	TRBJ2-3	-	CASSHPPGATGYTQYF	TGTGCCAGCAGCCACCCCCCCGGGGCTACAGGGTATACGCAGTATTTT
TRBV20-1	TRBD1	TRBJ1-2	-	CSAGGTGNGGYTF	TGCAGTGCTGGCGGGACAGGGAATGGTGGCTACACCTTC
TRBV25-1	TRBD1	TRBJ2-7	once	CASRETGLAYYEQYF	TGTGCCAGCAGGGAGACAGGGCTGGCTTACTACGAGCAGTACTTC
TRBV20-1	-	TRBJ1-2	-	CSAHEGGAYGYTF	TGCAGTGCTCATGAGGGAGGGGCCTATGGCTACACCTTC
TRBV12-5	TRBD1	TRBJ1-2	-	CASGLGNNDRVVYGYTF	TGTGCTAGTGGTTTGGGGAACAATGACAGGGTAGTTTATGGCTACACCTTC
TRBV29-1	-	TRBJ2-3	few	CSATLYEGGTATDTQYF	TGCAGCGCCACTTTATACGAGGGCGGGACAGCGACAGATACGCAGTATTTT
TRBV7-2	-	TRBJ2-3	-	CASSLGDMITDTQYF	TGTGCCAGCAGCTTAGGGGACATGATCACAGATACGCAGTATTTT
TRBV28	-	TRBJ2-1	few	CASRSPSSYNEQFF	TGTGCCAGCAGATCCCCCTCCTCCTACAATGAGCAGTTCTTC
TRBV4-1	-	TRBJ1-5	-	CASSQDLGAGQPQHF	TGCGCCAGCAGCCAAGATCTGGGGGCTGGTCAGCCCCAGCATTTT
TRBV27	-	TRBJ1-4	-	CASSPLAGWEKLFF	TGTGCCAGCAGTCCGTTGGCTGGTTGGGAAAAACTGTTTTTT
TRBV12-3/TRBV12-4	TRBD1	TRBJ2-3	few	CASTPGQGSTDTQYF	TGTGCCAGCACCCCGGGACAGGGTTCCACAGATACGCAGTATTTT
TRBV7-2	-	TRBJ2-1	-	CASSESWGNNEQFF	TGTGCCAGCAGCGAAAGCTGGGGAAACAATGAGCAGTTCTTC
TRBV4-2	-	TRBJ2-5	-	CASSRRDRGGQETQYF	TGTGCCAGCAGTCGGCGGGATCGGGGAGGCCAAGAGACCCAGTACTTC
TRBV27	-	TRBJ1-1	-	CASSTQDPNTVAFF	TGTGCCAGCAGCACACAGGACCCGAACACTGTAGCTTTCTTT
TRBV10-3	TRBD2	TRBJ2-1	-	CAISESTSGFDEQFF	TGTGCCATCAGTGAGTCGACTAGCGGGTTTGATGAGCAGTTCTTC
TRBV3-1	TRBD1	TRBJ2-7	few	CASTRTGNSYEQYF	TGTGCCAGCACCCGGACAGGGAACTCCTACGAGCAGTACTTC
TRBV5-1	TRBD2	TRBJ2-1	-	CASSLYIQAGGGYNEQFF	TGCGCCAGCAGCTTGTATATTCAAGCGGGGGGCGGGTACAATGAGCAGTTCTTC
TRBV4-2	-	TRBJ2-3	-	CASSQEWTGEKDTQYF	TGTGCCAGCAGCCAGGAATGGACTGGCGAAAAAGATACGCAGTATTTT
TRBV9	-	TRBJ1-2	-	CASSALRTDRNYGYTF	TGTGCCAGCAGCGCCCTCAGGACGGATAGGAACTATGGCTACACCTTC
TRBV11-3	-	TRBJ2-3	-	CASTPRRTQYF	TGTGCCAGCACCCCTAGGCGGACGCAGTATTTT
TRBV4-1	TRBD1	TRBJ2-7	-	CASSQDRVRGQYEQYF	TGCGCCAGCAGCCAAGATCGCGTCAGGGGGCAATACGAGCAGTACTTC
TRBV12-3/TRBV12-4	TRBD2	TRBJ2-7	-	CASSFLRAGGIYEQYF	TGTGCCAGCAGTTTTTTACGAGCGGGAGGGATCTACGAGCAGTACTTC
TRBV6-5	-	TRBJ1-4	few	CASSYSQGTNEKLFF	TGTGCCAGCAGTTACTCCCAGGGTACTAATGAAAAACTGTTTTTT
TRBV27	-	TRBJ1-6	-	CASSRALQGRPLHF	TGTGCCAGCAGCCGCGCTTTGCAAGGTCGTCCCCTCCACTTT